The entry below describes one T cell receptor (beta chain). This entry belongs to a study of monozygotic twins with inflammatory bowel disease. TCRdb reanalyzed the 5' RACE reads, giving one entry per CDR3 protein sequence and no DNA. This sample's table reports fewer than 550,000 distinct CDR3 sequences. CDR3 length: 12 amino acids. Germline V gives CDR1 SGHTA, CDR2 FQGNSA. The receptor was isolated from a human donor with ulcerative colitis or Crohn's disease, or a healthy co-twin of an affected twin (not recorded which). Sequenced material: blood. J is TRBJ2-1 and V is TRBV7-2. The CDR3 spells CASSQEGNEQFF. The entire variable domain, with the rest obtained from reference TRBV7-2 and TRBJ2-1, is as follows: GAGVSQSPSNKVTEKGKDVELRCDPISGHTALYWYRQSLGQGLEFLIYFQGNSAPDKSGLPSDRFSAERTGGSVSTLTIQRTQQEDSAVYLCASSQEGNEQFFGPGTRLTVL.